The T cell receptor beta chain described here comes from a study of T cell responses to AZD1222 COVID-19 vaccine. Concerning this clone: In the same sample, other DNA sequences code for this CDR3.

Produced via immunoSEQ multiplex PCR; TCRdb's table is partial and in-frame only. The repertoire holds 130,000 or so clones, with under 95% as singletons. Germline V gives CDR1 SGHTA, CDR2 FQGNSA. The CDR3 spans 14 residues. Trimming took off 5 bases at V and 7 bases at J, with 12 bases between the two ends. The source is an adult who received the MenACWY meningococcal vaccine as a control. This material consisted of peripheral blood, taken 28 days after the second dose of the MenACWY control vaccine. V is TRBV7-2 and J is TRBJ1-6; no definite D call. The CDR3, as DNA: TGTGCCAGCAGCCGGAGCCTAGTGAATTCACCCCTCCACTTT. Its protein product is CASSRSLVNSPLHF.